This T cell receptor beta chain was sequenced in a study of control samples from healthy donors and cancer patients. The germline V and J ends were trimmed by 3 bases and 8 bases, with 8 bases remaining between them. The CDR3 has 12 amino acids. Clones were read by immunoSEQ multiplex PCR, and TCRdb kept only the in-frame ones, dropping some. The sample consists of about 17,000 clones, 85% to 90% of them appearing once. Material for sequencing was PBMCs. This sequence originates from a man aged 55-75 years with head and neck cancer. The chain links TRBV12-3 or TRBV12-4 to TRBJ2-4; D call uncertain. CDR3 region: CASSLGSHIQYF. In DNA, the CDR3 is TGTGCCAGCAGTTTGGGCAGTCACATTCAGTACTTC.